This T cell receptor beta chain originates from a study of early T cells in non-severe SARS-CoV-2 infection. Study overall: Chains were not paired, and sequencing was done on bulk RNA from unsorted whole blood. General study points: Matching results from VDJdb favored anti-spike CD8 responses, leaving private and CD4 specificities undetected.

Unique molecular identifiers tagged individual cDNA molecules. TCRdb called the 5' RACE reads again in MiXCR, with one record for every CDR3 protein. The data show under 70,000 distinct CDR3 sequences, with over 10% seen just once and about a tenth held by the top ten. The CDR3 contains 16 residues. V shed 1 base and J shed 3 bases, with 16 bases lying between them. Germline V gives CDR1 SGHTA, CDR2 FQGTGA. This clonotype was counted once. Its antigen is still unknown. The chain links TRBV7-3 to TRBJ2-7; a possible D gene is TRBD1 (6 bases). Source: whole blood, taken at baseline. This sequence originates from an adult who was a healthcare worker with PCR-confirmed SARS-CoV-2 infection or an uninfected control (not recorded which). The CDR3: CASSLSGGHQVYEQYF. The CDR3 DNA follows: TGTGCCAGCAGCTTAAGTGGGGGACATCAAGTCTACGAGCAGTACTTC.